A selection of T cell receptor beta chains follows, all from one sample in a study of shared clonotypes between healthy human individuals. Clones were sequenced by immunoSEQ multiplex PCR, and TCRdb holds only the in-frame ones, with some missing. The sample lists some 2,500,000 clones, around 90% occurring once. Sequencing was performed on naive CD4+ T cells from PBMCs. Receptors were obtained from a man in his late teens or twenties in good health. Some clones in this sample may be carry-over from other donors' samples. The CDR3 runs from the conserved cysteine through the conserved F or W. A D gene is named only where the DNA matches it firmly. Size is stated for part of the rows, as once, few or many counts, or as a class when the clone is expanded.

v_call: TRBV14; d_call: NA; clone_size: NA; j_call: TRBJ1-5; cdr3_nt: TGTGCCAGCAGCCAATTAAACCAGCCCCAGCATTTT; cdr3_aa: CASSQLNQPQHF
v_call: TRBV29-1; d_call: NA; clone_size: NA; j_call: TRBJ2-5; cdr3_nt: TGCAGCGTCAAGGCTATCCTCCAAGAGACCCAGTACTTC; cdr3_aa: CSVKAILQETQYF
v_call: TRBV7-3; d_call: NA; clone_size: NA; j_call: TRBJ2-5; cdr3_nt: TGTGCCAGCAGCCGAGAGGGGGGCTTAGGGGAGACCCAGTACTTC; cdr3_aa: CASSREGGLGETQYF
v_call: TRBV28; d_call: NA; clone_size: NA; j_call: TRBJ2-1; cdr3_nt: TGTGCCAGCAGTCCGCTTGTGAGGATCTCCTACAATGAGCAGTTCTTC; cdr3_aa: CASSPLVRISYNEQFF
v_call: TRBV5-1; d_call: NA; clone_size: NA; j_call: TRBJ2-3; cdr3_nt: TGCGCCAGCAGCTTCGGGCAAAACACAGATACGCAGTATTTT; cdr3_aa: CASSFGQNTDTQYF
v_call: TRBV11-2; d_call: NA; clone_size: NA; j_call: TRBJ2-5; cdr3_nt: TGTGCCAGCAGCTCTCCGACAGGGCGGGGGACCCAGTACTTC; cdr3_aa: CASSSPTGRGTQYF
v_call: TRBV14; d_call: TRBD1; clone_size: NA; j_call: TRBJ2-3; cdr3_nt: TGTGCCAGCCGGGACAGGGGGACAGATACGCAGTATTTT; cdr3_aa: CASRDRGTDTQYF
v_call: TRBV28; d_call: NA; clone_size: NA; j_call: TRBJ2-2; cdr3_nt: TGTGCCAGCAGTTCAGGGGACGCGAACACCGGGGAGCTGTTTTTT; cdr3_aa: CASSSGDANTGELFF
v_call: TRBV7-2; d_call: NA; clone_size: NA; j_call: TRBJ2-7; cdr3_nt: TGTGCCAGCAGCCTTACCTACGAGCAGTACTTC; cdr3_aa: CASSLTYEQYF
v_call: TRBV29-1; d_call: NA; clone_size: NA; j_call: TRBJ1-1; cdr3_nt: TGCAGCGTTGGAGACCCCCGGTCCAGGTTGGTTGAAGCTTTCTTT; cdr3_aa: CSVGDPRSRLVEAFF
v_call: TRBV7-3; d_call: NA; clone_size: NA; j_call: TRBJ2-7; cdr3_nt: TGTGCCAGCAGCTTACTCAGTGGGAGGCTGACCGAGCAGTACTTC; cdr3_aa: CASSLLSGRLTEQYF
v_call: TRBV9; d_call: TRBD2; clone_size: once; j_call: TRBJ2-7; cdr3_nt: TGTGCCAGCAGCGTAGCGGGGAGGGCCGGGTACGAGCAGTACTTC; cdr3_aa: CASSVAGRAGYEQYF
v_call: TRBV5-1; d_call: NA; clone_size: NA; j_call: TRBJ1-1; cdr3_nt: TGCGCCAGCAGCTTGGTCACCCAGGGTGGAACTGAAGCTTTCTTT; cdr3_aa: CASSLVTQGGTEAFF
v_call: TRBV5-4; d_call: NA; clone_size: NA; j_call: TRBJ2-5; cdr3_nt: TGTGCCAGCAGCTTAATAGGCCGGGACCCAGGAAGGGAGACCCAGTACTTC; cdr3_aa: CASSLIGRDPGRETQYF
v_call: TRBV27; d_call: NA; clone_size: NA; j_call: TRBJ2-1; cdr3_nt: TGTGCCAGCAGTTTATCCCTATACTCTTACAATGAGCAGTTCTTC; cdr3_aa: CASSLSLYSYNEQFF
v_call: TRBV29-1; d_call: NA; clone_size: NA; j_call: TRBJ2-1; cdr3_nt: TGCAGCGTCCCGCCCCCAGCTAGCTCCTACAATGAGCAGTTCTTC; cdr3_aa: CSVPPPASSYNEQFF
v_call: TRBV2; d_call: TRBD1; clone_size: once; j_call: TRBJ1-1; cdr3_nt: TGTGCCACAAGACAGGGACTGAACACTGAAGCTTTCTTT; cdr3_aa: CATRQGLNTEAFF
v_call: TRBV7-2; d_call: NA; clone_size: NA; j_call: TRBJ2-6; cdr3_nt: TGTGCCAGCAGCTCGCAGACAACTGGGGCCAACGTCCTGACTTTC; cdr3_aa: CASSSQTTGANVLTF
v_call: TRBV7-3; d_call: NA; clone_size: NA; j_call: TRBJ2-5; cdr3_nt: TGTGCCAGCAGCTTAATAGGAGAGGGGGAGACCCAGTACTTC; cdr3_aa: CASSLIGEGETQYF
v_call: TRBV18; d_call: TRBD2; clone_size: NA; j_call: TRBJ2-1; cdr3_nt: TGTGCCAGCCGGCGGCTAGCGGGGGGAAATGAGCAGTTCTTC; cdr3_aa: CASRRLAGGNEQFF
v_call: TRBV20-1; d_call: NA; clone_size: NA; j_call: TRBJ2-3; cdr3_nt: TGCAGTGCTAGAGTCGCAGATACGCAGTATTTT; cdr3_aa: CSARVADTQYF
v_call: TRBV9; d_call: TRBD1; clone_size: NA; j_call: TRBJ1-5; cdr3_nt: TGTGCCAGCAGCGCACAGGGGGCTTCGAATCAGCCCCAGCATTTT; cdr3_aa: CASSAQGASNQPQHF
v_call: TRBV5-1; d_call: NA; clone_size: NA; j_call: TRBJ2-1; cdr3_nt: TGCGCCAGCAGCCCGTACGGGGGCGGGTGGGAGCAGTTCTTC; cdr3_aa: CASSPYGGGWEQFF
v_call: TRBV28; d_call: NA; clone_size: NA; j_call: TRBJ1-1; cdr3_nt: TGTGCCAGCAGACTAGATATGAACACTGAAGCTTTCTTT; cdr3_aa: CASRLDMNTEAFF
v_call: TRBV4-3; d_call: TRBD1; clone_size: NA; j_call: TRBJ2-7; cdr3_nt: TGCGCCAGCAGCCCCAACTTGGACAGGGGCGGCTACGAGCAGTACTTC; cdr3_aa: CASSPNLDRGGYEQYF
v_call: TRBV29-1; d_call: NA; clone_size: NA; j_call: TRBJ2-3; cdr3_nt: TGCAGCGCCACTGGGATTACCGGCACAGATACGCAGTATTTT; cdr3_aa: CSATGITGTDTQYF
v_call: TRBV4-1; d_call: NA; clone_size: NA; j_call: TRBJ2-7; cdr3_nt: TGCGCCAGCAGCCAAGATCAGGAAGTTGCAGGGCAGTACTTC; cdr3_aa: CASSQDQEVAGQYF
v_call: TRBV19; d_call: TRBD2; clone_size: NA; j_call: TRBJ2-3; cdr3_nt: TGTGCCAGTGGTCCAGGACTAGCTCCCGGGGCAGATACGCAGTATTTT; cdr3_aa: CASGPGLAPGADTQYF